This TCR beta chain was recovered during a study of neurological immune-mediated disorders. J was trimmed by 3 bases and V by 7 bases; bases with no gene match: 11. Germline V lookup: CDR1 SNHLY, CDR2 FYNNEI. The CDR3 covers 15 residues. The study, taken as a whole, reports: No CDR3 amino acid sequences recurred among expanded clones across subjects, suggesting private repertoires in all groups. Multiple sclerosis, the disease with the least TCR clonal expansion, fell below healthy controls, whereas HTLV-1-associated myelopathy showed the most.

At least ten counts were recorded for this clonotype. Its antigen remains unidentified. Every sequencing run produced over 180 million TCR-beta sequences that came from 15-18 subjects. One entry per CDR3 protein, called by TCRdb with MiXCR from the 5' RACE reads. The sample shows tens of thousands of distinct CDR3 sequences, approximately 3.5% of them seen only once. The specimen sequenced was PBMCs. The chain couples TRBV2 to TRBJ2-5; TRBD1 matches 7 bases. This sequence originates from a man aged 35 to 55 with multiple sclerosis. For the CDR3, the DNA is TGTGCCAGCACCCTAGGGTCAACAGGGGAAGAGACCCAGTACTTC. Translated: CASTLGSTGEETQYF.